These 11 T cell receptor beta chains came from one sample sequenced in a study of T cells after yellow fever vaccination. TCRdb processed the 5' RACE reads anew with MiXCR; each CDR3 protein has one entry. The table shows roughly 340,000 distinct CDR3 sequences, with around 3.9% occurring only once. Here the sequenced sample was PBMCs, taken 5 days after the yellow fever booster vaccination. These receptors were obtained from a man in his late teens or twenties who received the YFV17D yellow fever vaccine.

This clonotype came up a few times. This chain links TRBV7-2 with TRBJ2-5; 9 bases align to TRBD1. The V gene's germline CDR1 is SGHTA and CDR2 FQGNSA. The CDR3 has 16 residues. After removal of 1 base from V and 4 bases from J, the junction contained 7 bases not matched to a gene. The CDR3 loop reads CASSLEQGAWGETQYF. The CDR3, as DNA: TGTGCCAGCAGCTTAGAACAGGGGGCCTGGGGAGAGACCCAGTACTTC.

The CDR3 sequence is CAIQGCEQYV. The CDR3 nucleotides are TGTGCCATTCAGGGTTGCGAGCAGTACGTC. This chain uses TRBV19 with TRBJ2-7; D perhaps matches TRBD1 (5 bases). The CDR3 loop spans 10 amino acids. Looked up from germline, CDR1 is LNHDA and CDR2 is SQIVND (reference sequence). Trimming removed 10 bases at V and 6 bases at J, with 10 bases between.

The chain couples TRBV9 to TRBJ2-7; D tentatively reads TRBD1 or TRBD2 (6 bases each). Germline V gives CDR1 SGDLS, CDR2 YYNGEE. V dropped 0 bases and J dropped 2 bases, with 9 bases sitting between them. This CDR3 has 14 amino acids. The CDR3 loop reads CASSVVRGAYEQYV. For the CDR3, the DNA is TGTGCCAGCAGCGTAGTAAGGGGGGCCTACGAGCAGTACGTC.

This clonotype was detected a few times. V gene TRBV7-2 combines with J gene TRBJ1-2; 7 positions agree with TRBD1. The germline gives CDR1 SGHTA, CDR2 FQGNSA. V lost 5 bases to trimming and J lost 5 bases; unmatched junction nucleotides: 11. There are 15 residues in the CDR3. Here the CDR3 reads CASSPRGARRYGYTF. DNA of the CDR3: TGTGCCAGCAGCCCCAGGGGGGCCCGTCGGTATGGCTACACCTTC.

The rearrangement links TRBV19 to TRBJ2-7; TRBD2 might be the D (7 bases). V dropped 6 bases and J dropped 0 bases, with 21 bases sitting between them. The CDR3 extends over 17 amino acids. Germline CDR1 LNHDA, CDR2 SQIVND (reference sequence). DNA of the CDR3: TGTGCCAGTAGCCGGACAGTCGGGGGGTTAAGCTCCTACGAGCAGTACTTC. Translating gives CASSRTVGGLSSYEQYF.

This sequence joins TRBV12-3 or TRBV12-4 and TRBJ1-4, with TRBD1 identical over 9 bases. With 5 bases clipped from V and 10 bases from J, the junction kept 8 bases outside the gene matches. The length of the CDR3 is 14 residues. CDR3 loop: CASSPGTGFGKLFF. The CDR3 region has the DNA TGTGCCAGCAGTCCCGGGACAGGGTTTGGAAAACTGTTTTTT.

This clonotype was seen a handful of times. V is TRBV5-1 and J is TRBJ1-4; no reliable D call. The germline V gene encodes CDR1 SGHRS and CDR2 YFSETQ. The CDR3 runs 19 residues. V lost 0 bases and J 0 bases, leaving 18 bases between the germline ends. CDR3 in amino acids: CASSLEPSGVAATNEKLFF. CDR3 sequence (DNA): TGCGCCAGCAGCTTGGAACCCAGTGGCGTCGCCGCAACTAATGAAAAACTGTTTTTT.

This rearrangement joins TRBV9 to TRBJ1-1, with TRBD1 matching over 7 bases. The CDR3 runs to 14 residues. With V trimmed by 2 bases and J by 5 bases, 6 bases remained unmatched. Germline lookup yields CDR1 SGDLS and CDR2 YYNGEE. The CDR3 region has the DNA TGTGCCAGCAGCGTGGACAGGAGGAGAACTGAAGCTTTCTTT. It translates to CASSVDRRRTEAFF. Full variable domain (rest looked up from reference TRBV9 and TRBJ1-1): DSGVTQTPKHLITATGQRVTLRCSPRSGDLSVYWYQQSLDQGLQFLIQYYNGEERAKGNILERFSAQQFPDLHSELNLSSLELGDSALYFCASSVDRRRTEAFFGQGTRLTVV.

This clonotype was detected many times. The rearrangement joins TRBV18 to TRBJ2-5; D assignment may be TRBD1 or TRBD2 (5 bases each). The CDR3 has 13 amino acids. Trimming stripped 4 bases from V and 4 bases from J, with 10 bases between. Germline assignment: CDR1 KGHSH and CDR2 LQKENI. CDR3 loop: CASSRGSLETQYF. For the CDR3, the DNA is TGTGCCAGCTCACGGGGGTCTTTAGAGACCCAGTACTTC.

Ten or more counts support this clonotype. V gene TRBV4-1 combines with J gene TRBJ2-4, with TRBD1 matching 8 bases. This CDR3 region has 14 residues. The V gene end was trimmed by 5 bases and the J gene end by 5 bases; junction bases not matched to a gene: 5. The germline CDR1 and CDR2 sequences are MGHRA and YSYEKL. The DNA for the CDR3 is TGCGCCAGCAGCGTGGACAGGGCGCAAAACATTCAGTACTTC. Residues: CASSVDRAQNIQYF.

This clonotype came up a few times. This chain uses TRBV20-1 with TRBJ1-6; D unclear. Germline CDR1 DFQATT, CDR2 SNEGSKA (reference sequence). V was cut by 0 bases and J by 1 base, with 7 bases left in between. The CDR3 is 15 residues long. The CDR3 coding sequence is TGCAGTGCTAGAGATTCGTTATCCTATAATTCACCCCTCCACTTT. Its translation is CSARDSLSYNSPLHF.